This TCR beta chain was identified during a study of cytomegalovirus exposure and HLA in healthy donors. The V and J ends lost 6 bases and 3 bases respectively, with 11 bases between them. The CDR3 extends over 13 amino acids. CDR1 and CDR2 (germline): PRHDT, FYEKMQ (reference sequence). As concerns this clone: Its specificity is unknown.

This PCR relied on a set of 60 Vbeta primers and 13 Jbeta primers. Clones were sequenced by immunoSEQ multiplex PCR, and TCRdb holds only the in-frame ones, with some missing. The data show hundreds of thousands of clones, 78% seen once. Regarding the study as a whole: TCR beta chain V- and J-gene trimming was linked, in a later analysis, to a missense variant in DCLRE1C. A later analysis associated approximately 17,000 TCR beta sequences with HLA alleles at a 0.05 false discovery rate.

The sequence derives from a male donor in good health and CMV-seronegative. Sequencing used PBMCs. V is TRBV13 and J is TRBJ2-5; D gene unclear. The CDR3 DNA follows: TGTGCCAGCAGACGACTCCTAGAAGAGACCCAGTACTTC. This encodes CASRRLLEETQYF.